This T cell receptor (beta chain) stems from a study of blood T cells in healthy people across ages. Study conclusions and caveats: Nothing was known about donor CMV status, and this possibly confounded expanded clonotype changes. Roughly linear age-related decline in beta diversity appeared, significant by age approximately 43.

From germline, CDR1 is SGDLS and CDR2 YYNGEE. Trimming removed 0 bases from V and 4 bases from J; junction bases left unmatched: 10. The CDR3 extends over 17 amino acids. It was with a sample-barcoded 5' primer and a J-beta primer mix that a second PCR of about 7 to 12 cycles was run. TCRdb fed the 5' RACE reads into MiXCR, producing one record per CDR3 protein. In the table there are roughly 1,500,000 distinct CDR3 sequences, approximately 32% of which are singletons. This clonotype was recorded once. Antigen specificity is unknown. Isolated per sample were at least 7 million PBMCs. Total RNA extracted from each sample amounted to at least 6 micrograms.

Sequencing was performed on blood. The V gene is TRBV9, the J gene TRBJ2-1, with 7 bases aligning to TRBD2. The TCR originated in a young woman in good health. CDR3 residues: CASSVEGRLAEYNEQFF. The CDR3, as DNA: TGTGCCAGCAGCGTAGAGGGCCGGCTAGCGGAGTACAATGAGCAGTTCTTC.